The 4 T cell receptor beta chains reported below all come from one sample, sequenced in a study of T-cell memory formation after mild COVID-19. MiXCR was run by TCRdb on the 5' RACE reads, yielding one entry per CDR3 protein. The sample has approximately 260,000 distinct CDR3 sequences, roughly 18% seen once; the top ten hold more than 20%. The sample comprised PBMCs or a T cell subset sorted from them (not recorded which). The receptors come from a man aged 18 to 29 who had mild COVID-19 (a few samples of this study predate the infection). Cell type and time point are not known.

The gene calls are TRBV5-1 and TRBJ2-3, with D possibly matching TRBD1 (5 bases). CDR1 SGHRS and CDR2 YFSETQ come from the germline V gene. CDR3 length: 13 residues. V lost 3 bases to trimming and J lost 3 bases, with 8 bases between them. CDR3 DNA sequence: TGCGCCAGCAGCTGGGGCTATACAGATACGCAGTATTTT. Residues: CASSWGYTDTQYF.

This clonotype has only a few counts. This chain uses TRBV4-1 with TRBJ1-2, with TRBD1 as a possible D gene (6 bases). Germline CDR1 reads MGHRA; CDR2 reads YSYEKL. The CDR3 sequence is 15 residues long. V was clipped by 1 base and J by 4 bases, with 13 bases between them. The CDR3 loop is CASSQVVDRLYGYTF. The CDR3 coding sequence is TGCGCCAGCAGCCAAGTCGTTGACAGGCTCTATGGCTACACCTTC.

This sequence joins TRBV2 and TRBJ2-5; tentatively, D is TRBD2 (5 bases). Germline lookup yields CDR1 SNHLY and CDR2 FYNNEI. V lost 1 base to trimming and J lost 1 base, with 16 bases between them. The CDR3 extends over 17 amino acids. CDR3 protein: CASSEGGSWGAQETQYF. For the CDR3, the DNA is TGTGCCAGCAGTGAAGGGGGTTCTTGGGGAGCCCAAGAGACCCAGTACTTC.

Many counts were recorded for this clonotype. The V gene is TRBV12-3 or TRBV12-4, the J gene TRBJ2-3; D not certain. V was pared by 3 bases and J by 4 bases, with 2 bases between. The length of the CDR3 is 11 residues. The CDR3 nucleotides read TGTGCCAGCAGTTTCTCAGATACGCAGTATTTT. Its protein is CASSFSDTQYF.